This T cell receptor (beta chain) comes out of a study of blood T cell repertoires in COVID-19. For the study at large: The origin of the acute and convalescent COVID-19 samples was the United States, Italy and Spain. T cells, B-cell-depleted T cells, or PBMCs supplied cDNA or gDNA.

Source study methods: Amplifying reference gene primers gave estimates of nucleated cell counts. The table came from immunoSEQ multiplex PCR; TCRdb's copy has only in-frame clones and leaves some out. V and J calls and clone size are those listed in that table; D and trimming were worked out from the DNA. The table includes under 200,000 clones, 65% to 85% detected once. Germline CDR1 MRHNA, CDR2 SNTAGT. Trimming at V came to 2 bases and at J to 6 bases, leaving 6 bases not matched to a gene. The CDR3 totals 16 residues. This clone was recorded a few times. The sequencing sample was made of peripheral blood. This chain links TRBV6-4 with TRBJ2-1; the match to TRBD2 covers 11 bases. The receptor's source is a woman in her thirties with acute or convalescent COVID-19. The CDR3 coding sequence is TGTGCCAGCAGTGACAGTGGGACTAGCGGCGGCAATGAGCAGTTCTTC. Its protein product is CASSDSGTSGGNEQFF.